These T cell receptor beta chains were read from a single sample in a study of CXCR3-negative and CXCR3-positive naive CD8 T cells. TCRdb reprocessed the 5' RACE reads; each CDR3 protein has one entry and no DNA is given. The listing contains 120,000 to 150,000 distinct CDR3 sequences. Source material: naive CXCR3+ CD8+ T cells from blood. The receptors here all came from a human donor in good health. Some clones in this sample may be carry-over from other donors' samples. Both conserved end residues are part of each CDR3.

J gene,V gene,CDR3 protein
TRBJ2-7,TRBV27,CASRLSGRADEQHF
TRBJ2-5,TRBV20-1,CSELQESPGRETQYF
TRBJ1-1,TRBV12-3/TRBV12-4,CASSPPGGEGTEAFF
TRBJ2-7,TRBV7-9,CASSYGGNEQYF
TRBJ2-2,TRBV7-2,CASSLIDGISGELFF
TRBJ1-2,TRBV29-1,CSVDHRVEGANYGYTF
TRBJ2-7,TRBV20-1,CSARDLAGGREQYF
TRBJ2-3,TRBV4-1,CASSQASDTQYF
TRBJ1-1,TRBV5-1,CASSLDRGTEAFF
TRBJ2-7,TRBV11-2,CASADAYYEQYF
TRBJ2-2,TRBV29-1,CSGYRANTGELFF
TRBJ2-7,TRBV28,CASSLPNRGGVYEQYF
TRBJ2-3,TRBV7-3,CASSLLAVPSSTDTQYF
TRBJ2-7,TRBV12-5,CASGLEGSPYRNF
TRBJ2-1,TRBV7-2,CASSLWAGADNEQFF
TRBJ2-3,TRBV6-4,CASSASGSTDTQYF
TRBJ2-7,TRBV15,CATSRSSYEQYF
TRBJ2-1,TRBV5-6,CASSLGVTPYNEQFF
TRBJ1-2,TRBV29-1,CSVEDMGGDNYGYTF
TRBJ1-1,TRBV13,CASSQTGTEAFF
TRBJ1-2,TRBV6-2/TRBV6-3,CASSYFPANYGYTF
TRBJ1-5,TRBV6-2/TRBV6-3,CASSFSGQVLDQPQHF
TRBJ2-5,TRBV3-1,CASSQVGQNFGETQYF
TRBJ2-6,TRBV29-1,CSVRGESGANVLTF
TRBJ1-1,TRBV7-6,CASSPTQNTEAFF
TRBJ2-7,TRBV14,CASSRLWDRGFSGDSYEQYF
TRBJ1-1,TRBV12-3/TRBV12-4,CASTPDVVNTEAFF
TRBJ1-3,TRBV7-8,CASSFGTGGSGNTIYF
TRBJ2-1,TRBV7-9,CASTKRGRGNYNEQFF
TRBJ2-1,TRBV7-9,CASRSGTSGRGYEQFF
TRBJ2-2,TRBV29-1,CSVSSPNTGELFF
TRBJ1-2,TRBV29-1,CSVELGMAGYTF
TRBJ1-1,TRBV4-2,CASSLPTDMNTEAFF
TRBJ2-7,TRBV28,CASSFLRVPVGEQYF
TRBJ1-5,TRBV7-8,CASSLVGGASNQPQHF
TRBJ2-7,TRBV12-5,CASGLPQGTEQYF
TRBJ2-7,TRBV6-1,CASSEEWTSGFYEQYF
TRBJ1-4,TRBV20-1,CSAGDRESTNEKLFF